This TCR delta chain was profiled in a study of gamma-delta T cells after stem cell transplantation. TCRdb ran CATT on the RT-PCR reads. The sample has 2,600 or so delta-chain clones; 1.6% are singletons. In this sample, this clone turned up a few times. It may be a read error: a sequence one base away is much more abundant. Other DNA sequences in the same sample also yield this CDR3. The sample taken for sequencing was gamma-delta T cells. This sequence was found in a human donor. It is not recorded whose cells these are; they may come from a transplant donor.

The CDR3 region has the DNA TGTGCCTGTGACCCCTTAAATCTGGGGGAAGCGTACACAGATAAACTCATCTTT. Amino acids: CACDPLNLGEAYTDKLIF. V and J are TRDV2 and TRDJ1; 8 nucleotides agree with TRDD3. The CDR3 sequence is 18 residues long. The germline V gene encodes CDR1 GEAIGNYY and CDR2 EKD.